A single sample gave rise to the 9 T cell receptor beta chains below, sequenced in a study of radiation and T cells in renal cell carcinoma. Clones were sequenced by immunoSEQ multiplex PCR, and TCRdb holds only the in-frame ones, with some missing. The sample yields under 150,000 clones, roughly four fifths seen once. Time point of the sample: blood 2 weeks post-SBRT. The sample's treatment: 15 Gy SBRT to primary tumor, nephrectomy 4 weeks later. The input for sequencing was blood, taken from a patient whose treatment included radiotherapy and nephrectomy. The receptors stem from a woman aged 60-70 years with renal cell carcinoma.

The rearrangement uses TRBV27 and TRBJ1-2; D uncertain. Germline V gene sequence: CDR1 MNHEY, CDR2 SMNVEV (reference sequence). V shed 6 bases and J shed 5 bases, with 19 bases lying between them. The CDR3 covers 15 residues. For the CDR3, the DNA is TGTGCCAGCAGACCCAACCTGGGAGCTGGATATGGCTACACCTTC. Protein sequence: CASRPNLGAGYGYTF.

The chain employs TRBV15 and TRBJ1-4; D uncertain. The V and J ends lost 6 bases and 5 bases respectively, with 10 bases between them. Looked up from germline, CDR1 is LNHNV and CDR2 is YYDKDF (reference sequence). The CDR3 is 13 residues long. The CDR3 DNA sequence: TGTGCCACCAGTCAGCGACTCAATGAAAAACTGTTTTTT. Translating gives CATSQRLNEKLFF. The whole variable domain, remainder taken from reference TRBV15 and TRBJ1-4, is DAMVIQNPRYQVTQFGKPVTLSCSQTLNHNVMYWYQQKSSQAPKLLFHYYDKDFNNEADTPDNFQSRRPNTSFCFLDIRSPGLGDTAMYLCATSQRLNEKLFFGSGTQLSVL.

This chain connects TRBV7-3 to TRBJ2-2; D perhaps matches TRBD2 (5 bases). Germline V CDR1 and CDR2: SGHTA, FQGTGA. The V end lost 0 bases, the J end lost 3 bases, and 5 bases lay between the germline ends. The CDR3 spans 14 residues. The CDR3 nucleotides read TGTGCCAGCAGCTTAACTAGCGACACCGGGGAGCTGTTTTTT. Protein product: CASSLTSDTGELFF.

The chain recombines TRBV5-1 with TRBJ2-7; 10 bases align to TRBD2. This CDR3 contains 15 residues. From germline, CDR1 is SGHRS and CDR2 YFSETQ. The V and J ends lost 7 bases and 6 bases, in that order; junction bases with no gene match: 13. DNA of the CDR3: TGCGCCAGCTCCCCTCCGGGACTAGCGATCCGCGAGCAGTACTTC. This sequence encodes CASSPPGLAIREQYF. The full variable domain, in which reference TRBV5-1 and TRBJ2-7 provide the parts outside the CDR3, is KAGVTQTPRYLIKTRGQQVTLSCSPISGHRSVSWYQQTPGQGLQFLFEYFSETQRNKGNFPGRFSGRQFSNSRSEMNVSTLELGDSALYLCASSPPGLAIREQYFGPGTRLTVT.

The CDR3: CASSPRTGETQYF. The CDR3 coding sequence is TGTGCCAGCAGCCCTCGGACTGGGGAGACCCAGTACTTC. This rearrangement joins TRBV6-1 to TRBJ2-5; perhaps TRBD2 as D (5 bases). The V and J ends lost 6 bases and 5 bases respectively, with 13 bases between them. Germline values: CDR1 MNHNS, CDR2 SASEGT. The CDR3 consists of 13 residues.

The rearrangement joins TRBV18 to TRBJ2-1; 12 positions match TRBD2. The CDR3 totals 16 residues. Looked up from germline, CDR1 is KGHSH and CDR2 is LQKENI. The trim removed 3 bases at V and 6 bases at J, leaving 6 bases unmatched. This CDR3 reads CASSPTGLAGRNEQFF. The CDR3 coding sequence is TGTGCCAGCTCACCGACAGGACTAGCGGGACGCAATGAGCAGTTCTTC.

This clone was seen more than once but under ten times. The chain recombines TRBV7-9 with TRBJ1-2; tentatively, D is TRBD1 (6 bases). The CDR3 consists of 15 residues. Germline V lookup: CDR1 SEHNR, CDR2 FQNEAQ (reference sequence). V was pared by 8 bases and J by 6 bases, with 22 bases between. CDR3 sequence reads: CASGLDRTEPHGYTF. For the CDR3, the DNA is TGTGCCAGCGGTCTAGACAGGACAGAGCCCCATGGCTACACCTTC.

The CDR3 DNA sequence: TGTGCCAGTAGTGTAGCGGGAGGGGTCGATGAGCAGTTCTTC. As protein: CASSVAGGVDEQFF. The chain links TRBV19 to TRBJ2-1; 11 nucleotides line up with TRBD2. J was trimmed by 8 bases and V by 5 bases; bases with no gene match: 5. The CDR3 length is 14 residues. Looked up from germline, CDR1 is LNHDA and CDR2 is SQIVND (reference sequence).

The V call is TRBV9, the J call TRBJ1-3, with a possible D match to TRBD1 (6 bases). The CDR3 runs 16 residues. Germline CDR1 reads SGDLS; CDR2 reads YYNGEE. Deletions cut 3 bases from V and 4 bases from J, with 17 bases between. CDR3 loop: CASSASYRDTGNTIYF. The CDR3, as DNA: TGTGCCAGCAGCGCCTCCTACCGGGACACAGGAAACACCATATATTTT.